The sequence of this T cell receptor beta chain was determined in a study of T cell responses to AZD1222 COVID-19 vaccine (dated by TCRdb to the early 2020s). Broadly, across the study: AZD1222 recipients whose second dose came at about 4 weeks and those whose second dose came at about 12 weeks were combined into one group, since spike-specific TCR depth and breadth did not differ between the two schedules. Enrollment into the trials was organized by age into subgroups of 18-55, 56-69 and 70-plus years, and those subgroups contained roughly 140, 27 and 60 TCR-sequenced participants, respectively. A total of about 250 trial participants underwent TCR sequencing, of whom nearly 210 had received two doses of AZD1222 and roughly 26 had received two doses of the MenACWY control vaccine. Findings and caveats that apply to the study as a whole: No day 14 peak-response samples were available, so repertoires were characterized only after the peak T cell response. A significant rise in spike-specific TCR breadth and depth was observed after two AZD1222 doses relative to day 0 and relative to MenACWY recipients. CD4 TCRs associated with the vaccine covered the entire spike protein, and the dominant responses were in regions 160-218 and 743-854. Nearly half of unique spike-specific TCRs reportedly recognized epitopes outside regions mutated in the B.1.351 and B.1.1.7 variants. Conclusions about previously exposed vaccinees are limited, since just five to seven AZD1222 recipients were seropositive for SARS-CoV-2 at baseline. Participants were mostly white British and included more females than males, and it was suggested by the authors that clonal diversity may have been underestimated. The 56-69-year group was small, and its depth increase did not reach significance, likely because of low power.

The CDR3 regions of human TCRbeta chains were analyzed by immunosequencing. On the authors' methods: TCRs in the repertoires were matched against a reference library of SARS-CoV-2-specific TCRs that had been generated with the MIRA antigen-specificity platform. Breadth was defined as the fraction of unique TCRs that were SARS-CoV-2-associated, and depth was defined as the fraction of total T cells that were SARS-CoV-2-associated. Using the MIRA data, every spike-specific TCR was mapped to the spike region that the TCR reacted to and assigned to either a CD4 or a CD8 class. Log10-transformed breadth and depth values were compared by one-way ANOVA with Sidak's multiple comparisons tests. In TCRdb, the immuneACCESS table is reduced to in-frame sequences with V and J assigned. These tables do not hold every clone; where another copy was compared, an unresolved V gene accounts for under half, and the others remain unexplained. Clone size and V and J calls were adopted from that table, with D and trimming inferred from the DNA. The sample table lists 150,000 or so clones, 90% of them with a count of one. The top ten constitute under 20% of the sample.

Trimming removed 3 bases from V and 6 bases from J, leaving 13 bases between the germline ends. The CDR3 runs 15 amino acids, cysteine and phenylalanine included. Only the CDR3 region is kept as DNA, spanning 45 bases read in frame from base 1. As encoded in the germline V gene, CDR1 is SGDLS while CDR2 is YYNGEE. About this clone: What this receptor recognizes is not known. Base quality data are lacking; no much larger clone is found one base away.

The time point label, as the study defines it: baseline before first vaccination. Vaccinee samples came from UK trials COV001 and COV002, including a single-blind randomized controlled phase 2/3 trial of AZD1222 (ChAdOx1 nCoV-19) in healthy adults. For TCRbeta chain sequencing, PBMC samples from trial participants were taken at day 0 and at day 28 after the second dose. This receptor was taken from an adult in good health. The sequencing used peripheral blood, collected on day 0 of AZD1222 vaccination. This chain joins TRBV9 to TRBJ1-6; the best D guess is TRBD1, with 6 bases matching. The CDR3 in this case is CASSDLQGPNSPLHF. The nucleotide sequence is given as TGTGCCAGCAGCGACCTTCAGGGGCCTAATTCACCCCTCCACTTT. The reference TRBV9 and TRBJ1-6 proteins fill in what lies around the CDR3, so the full variable domain reads DSGVTQTPKHLITATGQRVTLRCSPRSGDLSVYWYQQSLDQGLQFLIQYYNGEERAKGNILERFSAQQFPDLHSELNLSSLELGDSALYFCASSDLQGPNSPLHFGNGTRLTVT.